This T cell receptor beta chain appears in the sequencing data of a study of lung T cells in sarcoidosis with Löfgren's syndrome. Germline-derived CDR1 and CDR2 are SGHAT and FQDESV (reference sequence). This CDR3 comprises 16 residues. With 3 bases removed from V and 4 bases from J, the gap between germline ends came to 17 bases. In TCRdb, the reads were re-called with MiXCR into one record per CDR3 protein. The table lists just under 20,000 distinct CDR3 sequences, approximately 21% of them singletons. A word on this clonotype: Antigen specificity is unknown.

Whole-study results and caveats: TRAV12-1 preferentially paired with TRBV2, with homologous CDR3s.

The sequenced sample was CD4+ T cells from PBMCs. This receptor was taken from a human donor with sarcoidosis (Löfgren's syndrome or another form), or a control subject (not recorded which). V is TRBV11-1 and J is TRBJ2-3; a possible D gene is TRBD2 (5 bases). The CDR3 sequence is CASSFGLTKVPDTQYF. DNA for the CDR3: TGTGCCAGCAGCTTTGGGTTGACTAAGGTCCCAGATACGCAGTATTTT. Full variable domain (outside the CDR3, taken from reference TRBV11-1 and TRBJ2-3): EAEVAQSPRYKITEKSQAVAFWCDPISGHATLYWYRQILGQGPELLVQFQDESVVDDSQLPKDRFSAERLKGVDSTLKIQPAELGDSAMYLCASSFGLTKVPDTQYFGPGTRLTVL.